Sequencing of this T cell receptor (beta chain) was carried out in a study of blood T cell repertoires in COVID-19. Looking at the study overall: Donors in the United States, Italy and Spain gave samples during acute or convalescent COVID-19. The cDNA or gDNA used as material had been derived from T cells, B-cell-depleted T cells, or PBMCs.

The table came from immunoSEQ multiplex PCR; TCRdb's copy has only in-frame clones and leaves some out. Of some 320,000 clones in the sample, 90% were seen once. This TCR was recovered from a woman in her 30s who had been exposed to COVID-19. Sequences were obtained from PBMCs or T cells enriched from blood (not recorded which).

CDR3: CASSNGGIELFF. Written as DNA, the CDR3 is TGTGCCAGCAGCAATGGCGGTATTGAACTGTTTTTT. The gene calls are TRBV9 and TRBJ1-4; no firm D call. Germline CDR1 is SGDLS and CDR2 is YYNGEE. The CDR3 is made up of 12 amino acids. The V end was cut by 4 bases, the J end by 12 bases, with 13 bases between.